The 22 T cell receptor beta chains given below trace back to one sample, sequenced in a study of Tregs in tolerant kidney transplant recipients. Profiling relied on immunoSEQ multiplex PCR, and the TCRdb table lists in-frame clones only, not all of them. The data show hundreds of thousands of clones, around 82% seen once. Sequenced sample: CD4+ T cells from blood. The receptor source for this set is a human donor in good health.

This clone was seen just once. This chain uses TRBV7-9 with TRBJ2-2; no reliable D call. With 7 bases removed from V and 6 bases from J, the gap between germline ends came to 15 bases. The V gene's germline CDR1 is SEHNR and CDR2 FQNEAQ (reference sequence). CDR3 length: 14 amino acids. The CDR3 DNA sequence: TGTGCCAGCACTCTTAATGCCCAGGCCGGGGAGCTGTTTTTT. This codes for CASTLNAQAGELFF.

The gene calls are TRBV6-6 and TRBJ2-7; 7 positions match TRBD1. CDR3 length equals 16 residues. CDR1 and CDR2 (germline): MNHNY, SVGAGI (reference sequence). V trimming: 8 bases; J trimming: 6 bases; junction bases outside the gene matches: 19. This chain's CDR3 is CASEKTPKGAQGEQYF. The CDR3 DNA follows: TGTGCCAGCGAAAAGACCCCGAAGGGGGCGCAGGGCGAGCAGTACTTC.

This clone showed up just a few times. The chain recombines TRBV7-9 with TRBJ1-2; no firm D call. The V end was cut by 1 base, the J end by 8 bases, with 5 bases between. Looked up from germline, CDR1 is SEHNR and CDR2 is FQNEAQ (reference sequence). CDR3 length: 11 amino acids. This chain's CDR3 is CASSLGLGYTF. The CDR3 region has the DNA TGTGCCAGCAGCTTAGGGTTGGGCTACACCTTC.

The chain uses TRBV5-1 and TRBJ1-1, with TRBD1 as a possible D gene (6 bases). This CDR3 has 15 amino acids. From germline, CDR1 is SGHRS and CDR2 YFSETQ. Trimming cost V 6 bases and J 0 bases, with 15 bases left between them. The CDR3 DNA is TGCGCCAGCACCCCGGGGGGGGCCATGAACACTGAAGCTTTCTTT. This gives the protein CASTPGGAMNTEAFF.

The rearrangement joins TRBV18 to TRBJ1-5; TRBD1 matches 8 bases. The CDR3 is 15 residues long. Germline values: CDR1 KGHSH, CDR2 LQKENI. The V and J ends lost 2 bases and 7 bases, in that order; junction bases with no gene match: 7. CDR3 sequence: CASSPGTGLGQPQHF. In DNA, the CDR3 is TGTGCCAGCTCACCAGGGACAGGTTTGGGGCAGCCCCAGCATTTT.

This clone showed up just a few times. The chain recombines TRBV5-1 with TRBJ1-5; 7 bases match TRBD1. The CDR3 contains 18 residues. Germline V gives CDR1 SGHRS, CDR2 YFSETQ. V lost 3 bases and J lost 1; bases outside the gene matches: 13. The CDR3 spells CASSSGTASDGSNQPQHF. The CDR3 DNA reads TGCGCCAGCAGCTCTGGGACAGCTTCTGATGGGAGCAATCAGCCCCAGCATTTT. Looking up the rest from reference TRBV5-1 and TRBJ1-5 gives the full variable domain: KAGVTQTPRYLIKTRGQQVTLSCSPISGHRSVSWYQQTPGQGLQFLFEYFSETQRNKGNFPGRFSGRQFSNSRSEMNVSTLELGDSALYLCASSSGTASDGSNQPQHFGDGTRLSIL.

The chain uses TRBV19 and TRBJ1-5; a possible D gene is TRBD1 (5 bases). The germline gives CDR1 LNHDA, CDR2 SQIVND (reference sequence). V lost 6 bases to trimming and J lost 6 bases, with 15 bases between them. The CDR3 length is 14 residues. The CDR3 loop is CASRLQGWSQPQHF. The CDR3 region has the DNA TGTGCCAGTAGGCTCCAGGGTTGGAGTCAGCCCCAGCATTTT.

V and J are TRBV9 and TRBJ2-5; 10 bases line up with TRBD2. The assigned J gene may be wrong: the sequence end matches TRBJ2-7 better. This CDR3 region has 15 residues. Germline V gene sequence: CDR1 SGDLS, CDR2 YYNGEE. In DNA, the CDR3 is TGTGCCAGCAGCGTAGAAACTAGCGGGATTTACGAGCAGTACTTC. Translated, it gives CASSVETSGIYEQYF.

The CDR3 loop reads CASSLGGYGYTF. In DNA, the CDR3 is TGTGCCAGCAGTTTGGGGGGCTATGGCTACACCTTC. The chain employs TRBV28 and TRBJ1-2, with a weak D call TRBD1 (5 bases). Looked up from germline, CDR1 is MDHEN and CDR2 is SYDVKM. V lost 3 bases, J lost 4 bases, and 6 bases lay in between. There are 12 residues in the CDR3.

The rearrangement joins TRBV6-6 to TRBJ2-5; D not resolved. Germline CDR1 is MNHNY and CDR2 is SVGAGI (reference sequence). V lost 5 bases and J lost 2, with 3 bases in between. The CDR3 totals 11 residues. In DNA form, the CDR3 reads TGTGCCAGCAGTCCTCAAGAGACCCAGTACTTC. The encoded protein is CASSPQETQYF.

This rearrangement joins TRBV6-6 to TRBJ2-7; the match to TRBD2 covers 7 bases. This CDR3 contains 13 residues. V trimming: 6 bases; J trimming: 2 bases; junction bases outside the gene matches: 4. Germline V CDR1 and CDR2: MNHNY, SVGAGI (reference sequence). For the CDR3, the DNA is TGTGCCAGCAGGCCTAGCGGAGCCTACGAGCAGTACTTC. Protein product: CASRPSGAYEQYF.

This clone was seen a handful of times. This chain connects TRBV5-4 to TRBJ1-1, with a tentative D call TRBD1 (6 bases). CDR1 and CDR2 from the germline V gene are SGHNT and YYREEE (reference sequence). The CDR3 is 13 residues long. V lost 10 bases to trimming and J lost 4 bases, with 17 bases between them. CDR3 in amino acids: CAVGGRASTEAFF. CDR3 nucleotides: TGTGCCGTTGGGGGCAGGGCAAGCACTGAAGCTTTCTTT.

The rearrangement joins TRBV18 to TRBJ2-7; 10 bases agree with TRBD2. Germline trimming cut 2 bases from V and 4 bases from J; bases unmatched to any gene: 5. The CDR3 is 15 amino acids. Germline assignment: CDR1 KGHSH and CDR2 LQKENI. CDR3 in DNA: TGTGCCAGCTCACCAGTCCAGCGGGAGGGGTACGAGCAGTACTTC. Translated, it gives CASSPVQREGYEQYF. The full variable domain, in which reference TRBV18 and TRBJ2-7 provide the parts outside the CDR3, is NAGVMQNPRHLVRRRGQEARLRCSPMKGHSHVYWYRQLPEEGLKFMVYLQKENIIDESGMPKERFSAEFPKEGPSILRIQQVVRGDSAAYFCASSPVQREGYEQYFGPGTRLTVT.

The chain carries TRBV9 and TRBJ1-4; a possible D gene is TRBD1 (6 bases). This CDR3 spans 17 amino acids. In germline, CDR1 is SGDLS, CDR2 YYNGEE. Deletions cut 4 bases from V and 5 bases from J, with 21 bases between. CDR3 nucleotides: TGTGCCAGCAGCCCCCTCTCGGGGGGCGCGGAGAATGAAAAACTGTTTTTT. Residues: CASSPLSGGAENEKLFF.

The chain carries TRBV5-6 and TRBJ1-3; D unresolved. CDR3 size: 16 residues. CDR1 and CDR2 from the germline V gene are SGHDT and YYEEEE. Trimming left V 2 bases short and J 3 bases short, with 15 bases between. CDR3 coding DNA: TGTGCCAGCAGCTTTAAGACTGTGGGAGGTGGAAACACCATATATTTT. Protein: CASSFKTVGGGNTIYF. Full variable domain (remainder filled in from reference TRBV5-6 and TRBJ1-3): DAGVTQSPTHLIKTRGQQVTLRCSPKSGHDTVSWYQQALGQGPQFIFQYYEEEERQRGNFPDRFSGHQFPNYSSELNVNALLLGDSALYLCASSFKTVGGGNTIYFGEGSWLTVV.

The chain employs TRBV7-3 and TRBJ2-1; the match to TRBD2 covers 10 bases. This CDR3 is 15 amino acids long. Germline CDR1 reads SGHTA; CDR2 reads FQGTGA. Unmatched junction bases numbered 8, after V lost 5 bases and J lost 7 bases. Written as DNA, the CDR3 is TGTGCCAGCAGCCCGGGGCTAGCGGGGGATAATGAGCAGTTCTTC. Translating gives CASSPGLAGDNEQFF.

This clone was counted only a few times. The rearrangement uses TRBV5-1 and TRBJ2-2; 7 nucleotides agree with TRBD2. Per germline, CDR1 SGHRS and CDR2 YFSETQ. The V gene end was trimmed by 6 bases and the J gene end by 2 bases; junction bases not matched to a gene: 4. The CDR3 extends over 14 amino acids. The CDR3 bases are TGCGCCAGCACCCAGCGGGGTAACACCGGGGAGCTGTTTTTT. It specifies CASTQRGNTGELFF. Together with reference TRBV5-1 and TRBJ2-2, the CDR3 gives the full variable domain: KAGVTQTPRYLIKTRGQQVTLSCSPISGHRSVSWYQQTPGQGLQFLFEYFSETQRNKGNFPGRFSGRQFSNSRSEMNVSTLELGDSALYLCASTQRGNTGELFFGEGSRLTVL.

The chain uses TRBV7-3 and TRBJ1-1; the D is unclear. V lost 1 base and J 0 bases, leaving 6 bases between the germline ends. The CDR3 runs 14 residues. The germline gives CDR1 SGHTA, CDR2 FQGTGA. CDR3 sequence: CASSLIDMNTEAFF. The DNA of the CDR3 is TGTGCCAGCAGCTTAATAGATATGAACACTGAAGCTTTCTTT.

The genes are TRBV18 and TRBJ2-1; D uncertain. Looked up from germline, CDR1 is KGHSH and CDR2 is LQKENI. V shed 4 bases and J shed 1 base, with 20 bases lying between them. The CDR3 spans 18 residues. CDR3 sequence: CASSHLLLEEPSYNEQFF. The CDR3 DNA reads TGTGCCAGCTCACACCTACTACTCGAGGAACCTTCCTACAATGAGCAGTTCTTC. Combining the CDR3 with reference TRBV18 and TRBJ2-1 gives the whole variable domain NAGVMQNPRHLVRRRGQEARLRCSPMKGHSHVYWYRQLPEEGLKFMVYLQKENIIDESGMPKERFSAEFPKEGPSILRIQQVVRGDSAAYFCASSHLLLEEPSYNEQFFGPGTRLTVL.

The rearrangement links TRBV27 to TRBJ1-2; possible D gene TRBD1, 6 bases. Germline V gives CDR1 MNHEY, CDR2 SMNVEV (reference sequence). This CDR3 is built from 17 residues. Trimming took off 5 bases at V and 4 bases at J, with 23 bases between the two ends. The CDR3 loop reads CASSQGQPFSMGYGYTF. For the CDR3, the DNA is TGTGCCAGCAGTCAAGGACAGCCTTTCTCTATGGGCTATGGCTACACCTTC.

This clone was counted a single time. The rearrangement joins TRBV5-6 to TRBJ2-5, with D uncertain. Germline-derived CDR1 and CDR2 are SGHDT and YYEEEE. V was shortened by 0 bases and J by 3 bases, with 6 bases between the two germline ends. CDR3 length: 13 amino acids. CDR3 DNA: TGTGCCAGCAGCTTGGACCTGAAAGAGACCCAGTACTTC. Protein product: CASSLDLKETQYF.

J is TRBJ2-5 and V is TRBV6-5, with D perhaps matching TRBD1 or TRBD2 (5 bases each). The J call is doubtful: the DNA matches TRBJ2-7 better. CDR3 length equals 15 residues. Germline values: CDR1 MNHEY, CDR2 SVGAGI. This chain's CDR3 is CASSSIGTQLYEQYF. The DNA of the CDR3 is TGTGCCAGCAGTTCCATCGGGACGCAGCTTTACGAGCAGTACTTC.